The 25 T cell receptor beta chains presented below share a single source sample, sequenced in a study of cytomegalovirus exposure and HLA in healthy donors. Clones were sequenced by immunoSEQ multiplex PCR, and TCRdb holds only the in-frame ones, with some missing. The table lists some 150,000 clones, about 89% of them singletons. Input material: PBMCs. The receptors here all came from a woman aged 18-29 years in good health and CMV-seropositive.

This clone showed up just a few times. The chain employs TRBV7-6 and TRBJ2-7, with a possible D match to TRBD2 (6 bases). The V end was cut by 1 base, the J end by 5 bases, with 15 bases between. The CDR3 loop spans 15 amino acids. The germline gives CDR1 SGHVS, CDR2 FNYEAQ. This CDR3 is CASSLEAVTSNEQYF. The CDR3 region has the DNA TGTGCCAGCAGCTTAGAAGCAGTGACTAGTAACGAGCAGTACTTC.

The chain carries TRBV19 and TRBJ1-1, with TRBD1 matching 8 bases. Germline V gives CDR1 LNHDA, CDR2 SQIVND (reference sequence). Unmatched junction bases numbered 9, after V lost 4 bases and J lost 11 bases. This CDR3 spans 13 amino acids. CDR3 residues: CASSTGQGLLAFF. CDR3 DNA: TGTGCCAGTAGTACCGGACAGGGTTTATTGGCTTTCTTT.

The chain has TRBV10-2 and TRBJ1-4; 7 bases map to TRBD1. The V gene end was trimmed by 6 bases and the J gene end by 3 bases; junction bases not matched to a gene: 4. From germline, CDR1 is WSHSY and CDR2 SAAADI. This CDR3 spans 14 amino acids. CDR3 in amino acids: CASRQDRPNEKLFF. The CDR3 DNA reads as TGCGCCAGCAGGCAGGACAGGCCTAATGAAAAACTGTTTTTT.

As concerns this clone: This CDR3 is also generated by other DNA sequences in the sample. V is TRBV2 and J is TRBJ2-7, with 12 positions matching TRBD2. CDR3 length: 15 amino acids. The germline CDR1 and CDR2 sequences are SNHLY and FYNNEI. V shed 6 bases, J shed 5 bases, and the junction held 8 bases outside the gene matches. CDR3 region: CASSKTSGSSHEQYF. Written as DNA, the CDR3 is TGTGCCAGCAGCAAGACTAGCGGGAGCTCTCACGAGCAGTACTTC.

The V call is TRBV19, the J call TRBJ2-2; 7 bases are a match to TRBD1. The germline V gene encodes CDR1 LNHDA and CDR2 SQIVND (reference sequence). CDR3 size: 15 residues. Trimming at V came to 9 bases and at J to 0 bases, leaving 7 bases not matched to a gene. The CDR3: CASTLTGPNTGELFF. CDR3 bases: TGTGCCAGCACCTTGACAGGGCCGAACACCGGGGAGCTGTTTTTT.

The chain carries TRBV5-1 and TRBJ2-2; 13 bases align to TRBD2. Losses at the gene ends were 2 bases for V and 6 bases for J; bases not matched to a gene: 4. CDR1 and CDR2 (germline): SGHRS, YFSETQ. This CDR3 comprises 16 residues. The CDR3 DNA sequence: TGCGCCAGCAGCTTTGGACTAGCGGGAGTCCCCGGGGAGCTGTTTTTT. Its protein product is CASSFGLAGVPGELFF.

This chain links TRBV29-1 with TRBJ2-2, with 10 bases fitting TRBD2. Trimming at V came to 6 bases and at J to 5 bases, leaving 18 bases not matched to a gene. The germline V gene has CDR1 SQVTM and CDR2 ANQGSEA. This CDR3 has 18 amino acids. CDR3 nucleotide sequence: TGCAGCGTGACCCTAATAGCGGGAGGCTTAAAGACAACCGGGGAGCTGTTTTTT. This translates into CSVTLIAGGLKTTGELFF.

J is TRBJ2-5 and V is TRBV5-4; 9 positions match TRBD2. The CDR3 is 15 residues long. CDR1 is SGHNT, CDR2 YYREEE, per germline (reference sequence). Unmatched junction bases numbered 5, after V lost 0 bases and J lost 5 bases. CDR3 protein: CASSLVAGGVETQYF. CDR3 in DNA: TGTGCCAGCAGCTTGGTTGCGGGAGGGGTGGAGACCCAGTACTTC.

This sequence joins TRBV7-2 and TRBJ2-7, with 7 bases aligning to TRBD2. V was clipped by 0 bases and J by 6 bases; unmatched bases: 8. The CDR3 spans 15 residues. Per germline, CDR1 SGHTA and CDR2 FQGNSA. This CDR3 is CASSLAVVRTSEQYF. CDR3 coding DNA: TGTGCCAGCAGCTTAGCGGTAGTGAGGACTAGCGAGCAGTACTTC. Using reference TRBV7-2 and TRBJ2-7 for the parts outside the CDR3, the full variable domain is GAGVSQSPSNKVTEKGKDVELRCDPISGHTALYWYRQSLGQGLEFLIYFQGNSAPDKSGLPSDRFSAERTGGSVSTLTIQRTQQEDSAVYLCASSLAVVRTSEQYFGPGTRLTVT.

This clone was detected once. The chain couples TRBV7-9 to TRBJ2-7; unclear D gene. Germline CDR1 reads SEHNR; CDR2 reads FQNEAQ (reference sequence). The V end lost 3 bases, the J end lost 2 bases, and 5 bases lay between the germline ends. The CDR3 covers 12 residues. The CDR3 DNA follows: TGTGCCAGCAGCTTGTCAACCTACGAGCAGTACTTC. It yields the protein CASSLSTYEQYF. Combining the CDR3 with reference TRBV7-9 and TRBJ2-7 gives the whole variable domain DTGVSQNPRHKITKRGQNVTFRCDPISEHNRLYWYRQTLGQGPEFLTYFQNEAQLEKSRLLSDRFSAERPKGSFSTLEIQRTEQGDSAMYLCASSLSTYEQYFGPGTRLTVT.

The genes are TRBV19 and TRBJ2-3; 7 nucleotides line up with TRBD1. V lost 7 bases and J lost 2; bases outside the gene matches: 12. In germline, CDR1 is LNHDA, CDR2 SQIVND (reference sequence). There are 16 residues in the CDR3. CDR3 region: CASTTTGRFNTDTQYF. The CDR3 DNA reads TGTGCCAGTACTACGACAGGGAGATTTAACACAGATACGCAGTATTTT.

Remarks on this clone: The same CDR3 arises from other DNA sequences in this sample as well. This rearrangement joins TRBV11-3 to TRBJ2-7; 10 nucleotides match TRBD2. The germline CDR1 and CDR2 sequences are SGHNT and YENEEA. V lost 1 base and J lost 2; bases outside the gene matches: 2. This CDR3 is built from 15 residues. The CDR3 nucleotides are TGTGCCAGCAGCTTAGGACTAGCGGGCCCCTACGAGCAGTACTTC. It yields the protein CASSLGLAGPYEQYF.

The chain uses TRBV11-2 and TRBJ2-5, with D perhaps TRBD2 (6 bases). The germline V gene encodes CDR1 SGHAT and CDR2 FQNNGV. This CDR3 contains 12 residues. Trimming shortened V by 5 bases and J by 7 bases, and 11 bases separated the two germline ends. Here the CDR3 DNA reads TGTGCCAGCAGCATCCAAGCGGGGACCCAGTACTTC. Protein sequence: CASSIQAGTQYF.

The chain links TRBV4-2 to TRBJ2-7, with a possible D match to TRBD2 (6 bases). The ends were cut back, 1 base at V and 5 bases at J, with 15 bases in the middle. Germline CDR1 is LGHNA and CDR2 is YNFKEQ. The CDR3 is 15 amino acids. The DNA for the CDR3 is TGTGCCAGCAGCCAAGGGTTTAGCGGAGCCAACGAGCAGTACTTC. Translating gives CASSQGFSGANEQYF.

The CDR3 here is CASSLALLGGGDQPQHF. The CDR3 DNA sequence: TGCGCCAGCAGCTTGGCCCTTTTAGGGGGCGGGGATCAGCCCCAGCATTTT. This chain uses TRBV5-1 with TRBJ1-5; 7 bases line up with TRBD1. In germline, CDR1 is SGHRS, CDR2 YFSETQ. The CDR3 runs to 17 residues. Unmatched junction bases numbered 11, after V lost 0 bases and J lost 5 bases.

The genes are TRBV6-1 and TRBJ1-1, with 7 positions matching TRBD1. Germline CDR1 is MNHNS and CDR2 is SASEGT. The trim removed 6 bases at V and 0 bases at J, leaving 4 bases unmatched. The CDR3 is 14 residues long. This chain's CDR3 is CASRTGYVNTEAFF. The CDR3 DNA sequence: TGTGCCAGCAGGACAGGGTATGTGAACACTGAAGCTTTCTTT.

The CDR3 nucleotides read TGTGCCAGCTCACCAACCCAACAGAACTATGGCTACACCTTC. It translates to CASSPTQQNYGYTF. The chain combines TRBV18 with TRBJ1-2; D gene ambiguous. This CDR3 is 14 amino acids long. The V gene's germline CDR1 is KGHSH and CDR2 LQKENI. Between the trimmed V and J ends, which lost 2 bases and 2 bases, there was a span of 9 bases.

For the CDR3, the DNA is TGTGCCAGCAGTGAAACTAGCGGACCTTACAATGAGCAGTTCTTC. Translating gives CASSETSGPYNEQFF. The rearrangement joins TRBV9 to TRBJ2-1, with TRBD2 matching 8 bases. CDR1 is SGDLS, CDR2 YYNGEE, per germline. The CDR3 has 15 residues. V was clipped by 5 bases and J by 4 bases; unmatched bases: 8.

The count of this clone is one. The CDR3, as DNA: TGTGCCAGCAGTTCCGGGACGGCGGGAGGGAAAAACATTCAGTACTTC. Translation gives CASSSGTAGGKNIQYF. The J gene is TRBJ2-4, the V gene TRBV6-6; 9 positions agree with TRBD2. This CDR3 is built from 16 residues. Germline CDR1 MNHNY, CDR2 SVGAGI (reference sequence). The V segment lost 4 bases and the J segment 4 bases; nucleotides outside the gene matches: 8.

This chain uses TRBV18 with TRBJ2-5; 7 bases fit TRBD1. There are 14 residues in the CDR3. Per germline, CDR1 KGHSH and CDR2 LQKENI. The ends lost 3 bases at V and 4 bases at J; junction bases unmatched: 5. The CDR3 here is CASSPYDRAETQYF. The CDR3 bases are TGTGCCAGCTCACCCTATGACAGGGCAGAGACCCAGTACTTC.

V and J are TRBV5-1 and TRBJ2-1; TRBD2 matches 12 bases. J was trimmed by 5 bases and V by 0 bases; bases with no gene match: 3. Germline V CDR1 and CDR2: SGHRS, YFSETQ. CDR3 length: 16 amino acids. CDR3 region: CASSLAGTSGHNEQFF. As DNA, the CDR3 is TGCGCCAGCAGCTTGGCCGGGACTAGCGGGCACAATGAGCAGTTCTTC. The variable domain in full, with the rest retrieved from reference TRBV5-1 and TRBJ2-1, is KAGVTQTPRYLIKTRGQQVTLSCSPISGHRSVSWYQQTPGQGLQFLFEYFSETQRNKGNFPGRFSGRQFSNSRSEMNVSTLELGDSALYLCASSLAGTSGHNEQFFGPGTRLTVL.

The rearrangement links TRBV27 to TRBJ2-1; D call uncertain. Trimming removed 8 bases from V and 0 bases from J, with 8 bases in between. There are 13 residues in the CDR3. Germline CDR1 is MNHEY and CDR2 is SMNVEV (reference sequence). The CDR3 loop is CASGENSYNEQFF. The CDR3 coding sequence is TGTGCCAGCGGAGAGAACTCCTACAATGAGCAGTTCTTC.

This chain connects TRBV5-1 to TRBJ2-1, with TRBD2 matching over 7 bases. The CDR3 has 17 residues. The V gene end was trimmed by 0 bases and the J gene end by 0 bases; junction bases not matched to a gene: 6. The germline V gene has CDR1 SGHRS and CDR2 YFSETQ. CDR3: CASSLVLAVSSYNEQFF. The CDR3 DNA reads as TGCGCCAGCAGCTTGGTGCTAGCGGTGAGCTCCTACAATGAGCAGTTCTTC.

The rearrangement joins TRBV10-2 to TRBJ2-7; the match to TRBD1 covers 9 bases. The CDR3 runs to 13 residues. V lost 6 bases to trimming and J lost 8 bases; unmatched junction nucleotides: 8. Germline assignment: CDR1 WSHSY and CDR2 SAAADI. CDR3 nucleotides: TGCGCCAGCAGAGATACAGGGGGCGAGAAGCAGTACTTC. Translating gives CASRDTGGEKQYF.

The chain combines TRBV4-1 with TRBJ1-5; D perhaps matches TRBD1 (5 bases). Germline CDR1 MGHRA, CDR2 YSYEKL. The CDR3 is 14 residues long. V dropped 4 bases and J dropped 2 bases, with 9 bases sitting between them. The CDR3 bases are TGCGCCAGCAGCCCAGGGTCGGGCAATCAGCCCCAGCATTTT. Protein product: CASSPGSGNQPQHF.